The source of this TCR beta chain is a study of blood T cell repertoires in COVID-19 (dated by TCRdb to about 2020). Regarding the research as a whole: Samples covering the acute and convalescent phases of COVID-19 were provided by collaborators in the United States, Italy and Spain. A freely available public database, intended as a resource for researchers studying the immune response to SARS-CoV-2, is where the repertoires were released. Deeply sampled blood TCRbeta repertoires from subjects exposed to, actively infected with, or recovered from COVID-19 were included in the dataset. Nearly every sample came with metadata listing a de-identified subject ID, COVID-19 status, age in years and sex. The prospective study material was composed of cDNA or gDNA derived from T cells, B-cell-depleted T cells, or PBMCs. The samples were drawn from the first 160 participants of the ongoing ImmuneRACE study and from more than 1,000 subjects provided by 6 global collaborators. Where HLA class I and class II types were available, the types were taken from metadata supplied by the sample provider, not from assay-based typing. Results the study describes overall, beyond this receptor: How much clinical and demographic metadata was included differed by source and by participant, and the metadata was provided uncurated.

A note on this clone: No antigen is known for it. No clone much larger than this one lies a single base away; base qualities are absent.

One collaborating source in Seattle enrolled patients during active infection and followed them longitudinally through the course of disease. The collaborating institutions used their own protocols to collect whole blood in K2EDTA tubes. For TCRbeta analysis, collaborators shipped samples as frozen whole blood, isolated PBMCs, or DNA extracted from either of those sample types. The V end loses 3 bases and the J end loses 8 bases, and a stretch of 16 bases separates them. The germline V gene (reference sequence) sets CDR1 to DFQATT and CDR2 to SNEGSKA. The CDR3 goes from the cysteine to the phenylalanine over 14 residues. Only the CDR3 part of the read is kept: 42 bases, read in frame from the first base. TCRbeta CDR3 regions were amplified from genomic DNA using the immunoSEQ Assay, a bias-controlled multiplex PCR. The authors processed their data as follows. Within the assay, amplification of reference gene primers was used to estimate how many nucleated cells each sample contained. Sequence reads were collapsed and filtered to measure the absolute abundance of every unique TCRbeta CDR3 rearrangement. Productive Simpson clonality was computed per sample as the square root of Simpson's diversity index over productive rearrangements. What TCRdb holds here is the immuneACCESS table cut down to in-frame rearrangements. Part of the clones is not present; checked against another copy, under half of the missing clones reflect an unresolved V gene, and the others are unexplained. The V and J calls and the clone size are those of that table, but D and trimming were determined from the DNA. This sample is represented by approximately 75,000 clones; 65% to 90% of them were singletons. The ten top clones hold 6.3% of the sample.

This clonotype was obtained from a man at least 80 years old with COVID-19, enrolled during active disease. The sample consisted of peripheral blood. In this chain, TRBV20-1 is recombined with TRBJ1-4; confidence is insufficient to name the D gene. The encoded CDR3 is CSASPGGREEKLFF. DNA sequence: TGCAGTGCTAGTCCTGGCGGGAGGGAGGAAAAACTGTTTTTT.